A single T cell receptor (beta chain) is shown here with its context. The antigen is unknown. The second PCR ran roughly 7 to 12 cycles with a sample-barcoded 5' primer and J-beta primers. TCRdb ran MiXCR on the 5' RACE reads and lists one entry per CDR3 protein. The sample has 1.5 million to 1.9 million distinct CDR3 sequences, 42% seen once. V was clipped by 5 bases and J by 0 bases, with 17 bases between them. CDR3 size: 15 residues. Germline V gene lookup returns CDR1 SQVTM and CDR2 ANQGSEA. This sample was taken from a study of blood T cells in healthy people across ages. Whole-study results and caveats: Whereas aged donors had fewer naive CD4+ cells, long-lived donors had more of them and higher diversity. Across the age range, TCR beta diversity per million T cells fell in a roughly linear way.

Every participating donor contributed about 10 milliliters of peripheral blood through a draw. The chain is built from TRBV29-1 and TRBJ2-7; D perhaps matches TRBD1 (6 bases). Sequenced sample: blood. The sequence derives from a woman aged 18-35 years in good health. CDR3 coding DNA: TGCAGCGTTTGGTCTCAGGGGTATAGCTCCTACGAGCAGTACTTC. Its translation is CSVWSQGYSSYEQYF.